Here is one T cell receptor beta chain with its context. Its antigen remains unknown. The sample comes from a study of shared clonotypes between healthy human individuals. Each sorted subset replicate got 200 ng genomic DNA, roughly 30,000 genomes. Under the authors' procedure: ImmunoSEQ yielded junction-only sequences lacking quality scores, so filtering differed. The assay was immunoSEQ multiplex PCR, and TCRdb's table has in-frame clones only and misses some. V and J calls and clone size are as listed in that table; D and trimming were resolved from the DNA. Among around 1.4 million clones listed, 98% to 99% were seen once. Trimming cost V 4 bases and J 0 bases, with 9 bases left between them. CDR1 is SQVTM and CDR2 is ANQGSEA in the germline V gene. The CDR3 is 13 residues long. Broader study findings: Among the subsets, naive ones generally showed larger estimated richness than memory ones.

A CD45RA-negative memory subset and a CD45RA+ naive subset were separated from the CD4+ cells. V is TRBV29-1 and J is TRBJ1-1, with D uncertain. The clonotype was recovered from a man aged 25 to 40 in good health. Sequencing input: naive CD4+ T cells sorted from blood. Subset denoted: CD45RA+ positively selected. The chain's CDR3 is CSVGASVNTEAFF. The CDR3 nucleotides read TGCAGCGTTGGGGCCAGCGTGAACACTGAAGCTTTCTTT.